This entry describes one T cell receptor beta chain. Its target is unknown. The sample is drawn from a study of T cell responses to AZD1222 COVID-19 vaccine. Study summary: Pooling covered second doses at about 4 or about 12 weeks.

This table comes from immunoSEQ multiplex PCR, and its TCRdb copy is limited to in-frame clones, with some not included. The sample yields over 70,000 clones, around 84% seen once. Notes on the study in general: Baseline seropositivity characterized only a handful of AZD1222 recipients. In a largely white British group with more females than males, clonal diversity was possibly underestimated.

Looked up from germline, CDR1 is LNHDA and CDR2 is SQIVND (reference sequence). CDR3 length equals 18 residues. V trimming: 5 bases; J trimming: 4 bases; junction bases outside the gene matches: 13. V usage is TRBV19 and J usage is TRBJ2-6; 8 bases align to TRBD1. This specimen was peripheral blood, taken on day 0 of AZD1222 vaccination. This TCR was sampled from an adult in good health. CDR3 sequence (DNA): TGTGCCAGTAGTCCCCCGGACAGGGTGGGTAAGGGGGCCAACGTCCTGACTTTC. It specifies CASSPPDRVGKGANVLTF.